The following is a T cell receptor (beta chain) sequence with its context. Here the CDR3 omits its conserved ending phenylalanine or tryptophan, so a read error is the likely source. The DNA is omitted, as the CDR3 cannot be located on it reliably, and the CDR3 follows TCRdb's listing. These data are taken from a study of blood T cell repertoires in COVID-19. The CDR3 is 10 amino acids long, termini counted. The germline V gene has CDR1 SGHRS and CDR2 YFSETQ. Method: immunoSEQ multiplex PCR; TCRdb's copy keeps in-frame clones and lacks some. The sample consists of fewer than 250,000 clones, 70% to 90% of them appearing once.

Sequencing was done on a sample of peripheral blood. This TCR came from a man between 40 and 49 years old with acute or convalescent COVID-19. The V call is TRBV5-1, the J call TRBJ1-3; the D call in the table, TRBD1, was not verified against the DNA. The chain's CDR3 is CASSLRQLQA.